The sequence of this TCR beta chain was determined in a study of Graves' ophthalmopathy and Graves' hyperthyroidism. V was clipped by 2 bases and J by 1 base, with 13 bases between them. From germline, CDR1 is SGHRS and CDR2 YFSETQ. The CDR3 is made up of 15 amino acids. Researchers took RNA transcripts and amplified TCR beta CDR3 regions from them. An initial RT-PCR round employing HTBI primers preceded a second-round multiplex PCR. TCRdb called the multiplex PCR reads again in MiXCR, with one record for every CDR3 protein. The table has 300,000 to 500,000 distinct CDR3 sequences, approximately 15% seen once. Only a few counts were recorded for this clonotype.

The clonotype originates from a woman younger than 30 with stable Graves' hyperthyroidism. This sequence joins TRBV5-1 and TRBJ2-7; the D is unclear. What was sequenced was peripheral blood. CDR3 DNA: TGCGCCAGCAGCTTTAAAAGGGAATGGTCCTACGAGCAGTACTTC. Translated: CASSFKREWSYEQYF.